The 14 T cell receptor beta chains reported below all come from one sample, sequenced in a study of a mutant IDH1 vaccine in newly diagnosed glioma. Produced via immunoSEQ multiplex PCR; TCRdb's table is partial and in-frame only. The data hold about 120,000 clones, with 80% observed a single time. The time point was: week 11, during vaccination. The study gave 300 ug of mutant IDH1 20-mer peptide per vaccine dose, with topical imiquimod. Their specific antigens are unknown. This specimen consisted of PBMCs, obtained from a glioma patient whose treatment included an IDH1 peptide vaccine. Receptors were obtained from a man between 40 and 49 years old with glioma.

The chain is built from TRBV5-1 and TRBJ2-7, with D uncertain. Per the germline V gene, CDR1 is SGHRS and CDR2 is YFSETQ. Deletions cut 2 bases from V and 0 bases from J, with 9 bases between. This CDR3 spans 14 amino acids. This CDR3 is CASSFYPNSYEQYF. CDR3 nucleotides: TGCGCCAGCAGCTTTTATCCTAACTCCTACGAGCAGTACTTC. The entire variable domain, with the rest obtained from reference TRBV5-1 and TRBJ2-7, is as follows: KAGVTQTPRYLIKTRGQQVTLSCSPISGHRSVSWYQQTPGQGLQFLFEYFSETQRNKGNFPGRFSGRQFSNSRSEMNVSTLELGDSALYLCASSFYPNSYEQYFGPGTRLTVT.

The chain carries TRBV9 and TRBJ2-3; no reliable D call. The CDR3 is made up of 16 amino acids. CDR1 and CDR2 (germline): SGDLS, YYNGEE. V dropped 0 bases and J dropped 0 bases, with 11 bases sitting between them. CDR3 amino acids: CASSVGVRSSTDTQYF. CDR3 bases: TGTGCCAGCAGCGTAGGGGTACGCAGTAGCACAGATACGCAGTATTTT. Looking up the rest from reference TRBV9 and TRBJ2-3 gives the full variable domain: DSGVTQTPKHLITATGQRVTLRCSPRSGDLSVYWYQQSLDQGLQFLIQYYNGEERAKGNILERFSAQQFPDLHSELNLSSLELGDSALYFCASSVGVRSSTDTQYFGPGTRLTVL.

The CDR3 DNA sequence: TGTGCCAGCCGGCCTGATCTAAGAGAGACCCAGTACTTC. Amino acid sequence: CASRPDLRETQYF. The chain carries TRBV7-8 and TRBJ2-5, with no clear D. CDR1 is SGHVS and CDR2 is FQNEAQ in the germline V gene. The V and J ends lost 8 bases and 4 bases respectively, with 14 bases between them. The CDR3 runs to 13 residues.

The rearrangement links TRBV5-4 to TRBJ1-1; 7 bases align to TRBD1. CDR3 length: 14 amino acids. Germline CDR1 reads SGHNT; CDR2 reads YYREEE (reference sequence). The V and J ends lost 4 bases and 3 bases, in that order; junction bases with no gene match: 6. CDR3 in DNA: TGTGCCAGCAGCCCAGGACAGGACGACACTGAAGCTTTCTTT. This sequence encodes CASSPGQDDTEAFF.

This chain joins TRBV7-3 and TRBJ2-1; 9 nucleotides align to TRBD2. The CDR3 has 15 residues. Germline CDR1 reads SGHTA; CDR2 reads FQGTGA. After removal of 5 bases from V and 1 base from J, the junction contained 3 bases not matched to a gene. The CDR3 DNA reads TGTGCCAGCAGCCTGGGACTAGCTTCCTACAATGAGCAGTTCTTC. Its translation is CASSLGLASYNEQFF.

This clone was recorded only once. The chain recombines TRBV18 with TRBJ2-7, with D hard to call. The CDR3 sequence is 14 residues long. The ends were cut back, 0 bases at V and 1 base at J, with 7 bases in the middle. From germline, CDR1 is KGHSH and CDR2 LQKENI. CDR3 in amino acids: CASSPPARSYEQYF. The DNA for the CDR3 is TGTGCCAGCTCACCACCGGCACGGTCCTACGAGCAGTACTTC.

In its sample, this clone was seen a few times. The gene calls are TRBV11-2 and TRBJ1-4; 8 bases line up with TRBD1. Germline V CDR1 and CDR2: SGHAT, FQNNGV. This CDR3 spans 15 amino acids. V gave up 5 bases and J gave up 6 bases; unmatched junction bases: 8. CDR3 DNA: TGTGCCAGCAGCCTCACAGGGGGTGCAGATGAAAAACTGTTTTTT. This sequence encodes CASSLTGGADEKLFF.

The count of this clone is one. The rearrangement joins TRBV5-1 to TRBJ2-2; 12 bases line up with TRBD2. With V trimmed by 7 bases and J by 4 bases, 2 bases remained unmatched. The length of the CDR3 is 14 residues. CDR1 is SGHRS and CDR2 is YFSETQ in the germline V gene. The CDR3 DNA reads as TGCGCCAGCCTAGCGGGAGGGGTCACCGGGGAGCTGTTTTTT. Its translation is CASLAGGVTGELFF.

This clone was detected a few times. The V gene is TRBV19, the J gene TRBJ1-1; TRBD1 agrees at 8 bases. The germline V gene has CDR1 LNHDA and CDR2 SQIVND (reference sequence). J was trimmed by 11 bases and V by 5 bases; bases with no gene match: 13. The CDR3 length is 14 residues. The CDR3 nucleotides are TGTGCCAGTAGTCCAGACGACAGGGGAGTTTCGGCTTTCTTT. It specifies CASSPDDRGVSAFF.

This clone occurred a few times. V and J are TRBV30 and TRBJ1-2; D is ambiguous. The CDR3 has 12 amino acids. Deletions cut 4 bases from V and 8 bases from J, with 14 bases between. Germline assignment: CDR1 GTSNPN and CDR2 SVGIG (reference sequence). CDR3 bases: TGTGCCTGGAACTCCCGTAGGACCGGCTACACCTTC. It yields the protein CAWNSRRTGYTF.

CDR3 nucleotides: TGCGCCAGCAGCCCGGGACTAGCGGGAGGTCATTTCGCCCAAGAGACCCAGTACTTC. This translates into CASSPGLAGGHFAQETQYF. The rearrangement joins TRBV5-1 to TRBJ2-5; 15 nucleotides line up with TRBD2. Germline V gives CDR1 SGHRS, CDR2 YFSETQ. The V gene end was trimmed by 4 bases and the J gene end by 1 base; junction bases not matched to a gene: 11. The CDR3 is made up of 19 amino acids.

This clone showed up just once. The chain links TRBV18 to TRBJ2-1; D might be TRBD1 (6 bases). V lost 3 bases and J lost 5, with 14 bases in between. This CDR3 comprises 15 residues. Germline V CDR1 and CDR2: KGHSH, LQKENI. CDR3 sequence: CASSPSATGHNEQFF. CDR3 nucleotide sequence: TGTGCCAGCTCACCCTCAGCAACAGGGCACAATGAGCAGTTCTTC.

The V call is TRBV5-8, the J call TRBJ1-2; D possibly corresponds to TRBD1 (6 bases). Trimming cost V 4 bases and J 6 bases, with 13 bases left between them. There are 13 residues in the CDR3. Germline V gene lookup returns CDR1 SGHTS and CDR2 YDEGEE. The CDR3 DNA reads as TGTGCCAGCAGCGGCAACAGGGTCCATGGCTACACCTTC. Translated, it gives CASSGNRVHGYTF. The whole variable domain, remainder taken from reference TRBV5-8 and TRBJ1-2, is EAGVTQSPTHLIKTRGQQATLRCSPISGHTSVYWYQQALGLGLQFLLWYDEGEERNRGNFPPRFSGRQFPNYSSELNVNALELEDSALYLCASSGNRVHGYTFGSGTRLTVV.

The V call is TRBV5-6, the J call TRBJ2-2, with a tentative D call TRBD1 (7 bases). Germline CDR1 SGHDT, CDR2 YYEEEE. The V and J ends lost 4 bases and 5 bases respectively, with 12 bases between them. The CDR3 consists of 14 residues. CDR3: CASSQTGRTGELFF. For the CDR3, the DNA is TGTGCCAGCAGCCAGACAGGGAGGACCGGGGAGCTGTTTTTT.